This TCR beta chain comes out of a study of shared clonotypes between healthy human individuals. Study background: Per donor, CD8 memory used one plate, CD8 naive used two, CD4 memory used three and CD4 naive used three.

Sequenced by immunoSEQ multiplex PCR; TCRdb stores in-frame clones only, minus some. The repertoire holds about 1 million clones, with roughly 80% as singletons. V dropped 5 bases and J dropped 3; count of bases not matched to a gene: 6. This CDR3 region has 15 residues. The V gene's germline CDR1 is MGHDK and CDR2 SYGVNS. Sequenced material: memory CD4+ T cells sorted from blood. Indicated subset: CD45RA-negative fraction. The gene calls are TRBV25-1 and TRBJ2-1; 8 bases are a match to TRBD1. This TCR came from a man between 18 and 29 years old in good health. CDR3 sequence: CASSNHRGFYNEQFF. The CDR3 nucleotides read TGTGCCAGCAGTAACCACAGGGGGTTCTACAATGAGCAGTTCTTC.